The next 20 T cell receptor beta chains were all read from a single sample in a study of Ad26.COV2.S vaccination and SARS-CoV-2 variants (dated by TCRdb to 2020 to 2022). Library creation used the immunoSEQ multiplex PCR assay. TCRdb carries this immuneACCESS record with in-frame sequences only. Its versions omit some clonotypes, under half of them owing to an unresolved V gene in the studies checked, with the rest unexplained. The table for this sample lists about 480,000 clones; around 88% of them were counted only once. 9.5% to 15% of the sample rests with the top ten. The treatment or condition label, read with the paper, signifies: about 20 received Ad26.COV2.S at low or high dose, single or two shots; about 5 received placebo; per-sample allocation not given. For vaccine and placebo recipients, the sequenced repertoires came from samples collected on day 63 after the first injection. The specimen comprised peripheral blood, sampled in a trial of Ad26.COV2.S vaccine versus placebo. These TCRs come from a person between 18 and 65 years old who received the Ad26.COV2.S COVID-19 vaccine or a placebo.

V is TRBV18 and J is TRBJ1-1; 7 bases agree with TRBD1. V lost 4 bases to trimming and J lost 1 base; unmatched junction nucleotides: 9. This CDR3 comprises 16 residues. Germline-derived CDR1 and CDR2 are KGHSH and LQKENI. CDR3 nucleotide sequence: TGTGCCAGCTCACGGTACAGGGGAGGTACGAACACTGAAGCTTTCTTT. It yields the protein CASSRYRGGTNTEAFF.

CDR3: CASSERYLGRGQVANYGYTF. DNA for the CDR3: TGTGCCAGCAGTGAAAGATATTTGGGCAGGGGGCAAGTAGCTAACTATGGCTACACCTTC. The V gene is TRBV6-1, the J gene TRBJ1-2; TRBD1 agrees at 8 bases. The CDR3 extends over 20 amino acids. Trimming cost V 2 bases and J 0 bases; bases outside gene matches: 17. The germline gives CDR1 MNHNS, CDR2 SASEGT.

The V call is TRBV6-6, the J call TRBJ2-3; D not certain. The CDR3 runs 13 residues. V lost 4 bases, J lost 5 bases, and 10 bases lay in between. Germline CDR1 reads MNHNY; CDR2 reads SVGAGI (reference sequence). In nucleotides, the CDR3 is TGTGCCAGCAGTTTTAGGGTCGGAGATACGCAGTATTTT. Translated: CASSFRVGDTQYF.

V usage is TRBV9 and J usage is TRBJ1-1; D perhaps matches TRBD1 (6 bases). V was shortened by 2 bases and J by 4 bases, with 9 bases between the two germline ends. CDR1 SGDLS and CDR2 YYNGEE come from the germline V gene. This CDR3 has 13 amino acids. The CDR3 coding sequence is TGTGCCAGCAGCGTTGGGACAAGCACTGAAGCTTTCTTT. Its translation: CASSVGTSTEAFF.

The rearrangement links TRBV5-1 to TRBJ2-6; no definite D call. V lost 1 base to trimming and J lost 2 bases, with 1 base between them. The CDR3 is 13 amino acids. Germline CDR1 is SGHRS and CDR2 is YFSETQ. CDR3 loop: CASSLTGANVLTF. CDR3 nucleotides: TGCGCCAGCAGCTTGACTGGGGCCAACGTCCTGACTTTC.

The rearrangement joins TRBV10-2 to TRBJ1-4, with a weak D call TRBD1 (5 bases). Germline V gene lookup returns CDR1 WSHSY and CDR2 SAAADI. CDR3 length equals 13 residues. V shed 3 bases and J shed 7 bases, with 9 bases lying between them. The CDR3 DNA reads TGCGCCAGCAGTGATAGGGGAGGTGAAAAACTGTTTTTT. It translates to CASSDRGGEKLFF.

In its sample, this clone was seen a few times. The CDR3 is CASSLVQVVDTEAFF. The CDR3 DNA sequence: TGTGCCAGCAGCTTGGTCCAGGTGGTAGACACTGAAGCTTTCTTT. The V call is TRBV5-4, the J call TRBJ1-1; no reliable D call. CDR3 size: 15 residues. V gave up 0 bases and J gave up 3 bases, with 12 bases separating them. Germline CDR1 is SGHNT and CDR2 is YYREEE (reference sequence).

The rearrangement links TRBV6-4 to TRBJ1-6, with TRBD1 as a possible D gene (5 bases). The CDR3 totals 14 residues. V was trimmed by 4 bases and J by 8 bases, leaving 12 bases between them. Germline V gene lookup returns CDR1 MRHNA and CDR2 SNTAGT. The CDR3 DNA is TGTGCCAGCAGTGGGGGCAAGGTGCATTCACCCCTCCACTTT. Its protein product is CASSGGKVHSPLHF.

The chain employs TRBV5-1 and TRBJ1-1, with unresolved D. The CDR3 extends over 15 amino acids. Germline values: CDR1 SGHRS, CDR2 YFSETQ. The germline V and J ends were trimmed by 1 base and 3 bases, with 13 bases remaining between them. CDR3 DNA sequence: TGCGCCAGCAGCTTGCGTCCAAATCGAGACACTGAAGCTTTCTTT. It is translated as CASSLRPNRDTEAFF.

DNA for the CDR3: TGCGCCAGCAGTGAGATTGGTAGCCACACAGATACGCAGTATTTT. Residues: CASSEIGSHTDTQYF. The genes are TRBV10-2 and TRBJ2-3; unclear D gene. The CDR3 consists of 15 residues. The germline V gene has CDR1 WSHSY and CDR2 SAAADI. Trimming took off 2 bases at V and 2 bases at J, with 11 bases between the two ends.

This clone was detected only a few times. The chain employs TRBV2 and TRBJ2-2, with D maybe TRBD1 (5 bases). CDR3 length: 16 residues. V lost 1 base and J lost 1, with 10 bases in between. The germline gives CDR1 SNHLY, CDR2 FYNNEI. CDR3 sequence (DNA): TGTGCCAGCAGTGAAGTTGGGGCTTTGAACACCGGGGAGCTGTTTTTT. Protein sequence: CASSEVGALNTGELFF.

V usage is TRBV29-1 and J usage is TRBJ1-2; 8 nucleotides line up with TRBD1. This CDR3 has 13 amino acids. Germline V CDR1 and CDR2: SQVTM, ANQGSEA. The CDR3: CITSTGADYGYTF. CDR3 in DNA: TGCATAACATCGACAGGGGCGGACTATGGCTACACCTTC.

Here the CDR3 DNA reads TGTGCCAGCAGTCCCGGGGGAGATACGCAGTATTTT. This encodes CASSPGGDTQYF. The rearrangement uses TRBV12-3 or TRBV12-4 and TRBJ2-3; D is perhaps TRBD2 (6 bases). Trimming pared 5 bases from V and 5 bases from J, leaving 8 bases between. This CDR3 is 12 amino acids long.

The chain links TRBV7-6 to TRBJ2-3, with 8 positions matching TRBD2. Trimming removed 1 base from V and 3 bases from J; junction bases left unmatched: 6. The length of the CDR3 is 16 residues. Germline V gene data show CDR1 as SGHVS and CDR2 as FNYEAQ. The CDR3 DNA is TGTGCCAGCAGCTTAGGGAGCGGGAGTGGAACAGATACGCAGTATTTT. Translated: CASSLGSGSGTDTQYF.

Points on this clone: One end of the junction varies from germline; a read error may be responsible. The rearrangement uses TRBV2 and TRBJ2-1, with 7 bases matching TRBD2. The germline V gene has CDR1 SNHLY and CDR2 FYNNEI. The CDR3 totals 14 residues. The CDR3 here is CASSEARVAGRLVF. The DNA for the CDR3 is TGTGCCAGCAGTGAAGCTCGAGTCGCCGGGAGGCTGGTCTTC.

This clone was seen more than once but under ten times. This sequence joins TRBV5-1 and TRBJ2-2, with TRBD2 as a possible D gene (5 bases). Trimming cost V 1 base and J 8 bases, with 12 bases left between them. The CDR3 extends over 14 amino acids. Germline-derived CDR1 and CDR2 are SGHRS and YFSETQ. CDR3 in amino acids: CASSLLGSIGELFF. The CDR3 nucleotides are TGCGCCAGCAGCTTGCTGGGGAGCATAGGGGAGCTGTTTTTT.

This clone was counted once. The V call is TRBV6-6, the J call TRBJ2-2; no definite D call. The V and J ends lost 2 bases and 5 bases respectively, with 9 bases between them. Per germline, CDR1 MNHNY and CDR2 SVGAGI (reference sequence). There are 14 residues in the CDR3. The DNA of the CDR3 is TGTGCCAGCAGTTACACGTGGGGAACCGGGGAGCTGTTTTTT. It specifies CASSYTWGTGELFF.

CDR3: CASSSLNRVNRGYTF. Written as DNA, the CDR3 is TGTGCCAGCAGTTCCCTCAACAGGGTAAATCGAGGCTACACCTTC. The chain carries TRBV6-5 and TRBJ1-2; a possible D gene is TRBD1 (6 bases). Germline CDR1 is MNHEY and CDR2 is SVGAGI. CDR3 length: 15 amino acids. V lost 4 bases, J lost 8 bases, and 20 bases lay in between.

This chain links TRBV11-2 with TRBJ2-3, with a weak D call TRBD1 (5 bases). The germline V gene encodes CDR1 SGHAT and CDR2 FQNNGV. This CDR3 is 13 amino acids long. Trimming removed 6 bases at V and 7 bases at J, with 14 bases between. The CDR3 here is CASSRGREYTQYF. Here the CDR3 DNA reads TGTGCCAGCAGTAGGGGCAGGGAATATACGCAGTATTTT.

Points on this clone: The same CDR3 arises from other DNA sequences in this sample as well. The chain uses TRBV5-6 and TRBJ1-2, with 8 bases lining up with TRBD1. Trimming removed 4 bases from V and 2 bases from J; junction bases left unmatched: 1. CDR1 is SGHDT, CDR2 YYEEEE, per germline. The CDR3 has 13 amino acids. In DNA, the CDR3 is TGTGCCAGCAGCCGGGACAGGAACTATGGCTACACCTTC. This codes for CASSRDRNYGYTF.